This T cell receptor beta chain derives from a study of blood T cell repertoires in COVID-19. Looking at the study overall: Samples came from the United States, Italy and Spain, spanning acute and convalescent COVID-19. PBMCs, B-cell-depleted T cells, or T cells provided the cDNA or gDNA that made up the material.

Germline CDR1 LGHDT, CDR2 YNNKEL (reference sequence). V was pared by 4 bases and J by 10 bases, with 1 base of the junction left unmatched. The CDR3 covers 13 residues. Seattle enrolled patients during active infection and tracked them longitudinally. As originally analysed: Using reference gene primer amplification, nucleated cell counts were estimated. Data came from immunoSEQ multiplex PCR; TCRdb stores just in-frame clones and leaves some out. V, J and clone size are taken as reported in that table, and D and trimming were inferred from the DNA itself. Of 52,000 or so clones in the sample, roughly 90% are singletons; the top ten hold 3% to 4.5%.

This receptor was obtained from a man aged 40-49 years with COVID-19, enrolled during active disease. The sample consisted of peripheral blood. This chain connects TRBV3-1 (or the pseudogene TRBV3-2) to TRBJ2-1, with 13 bases lining up with TRBD2. The CDR3 DNA is TGTGCCAGCAGCCGGACTAGCGGGGGAGAGCAGTTCTTC. This encodes CASSRTSGGEQFF.